The sequence of this T cell receptor beta chain was determined in a study of blood T cell repertoires in COVID-19. Across the whole study: Samples came from the United States, Italy and Spain, spanning acute and convalescent COVID-19. T cells, B-cell-depleted T cells, or PBMCs provided the cDNA or gDNA that served as material.

In the study's own analysis: Reference gene primer amplification yielded estimated nucleated cell counts. Sequenced by immunoSEQ multiplex PCR; TCRdb stores in-frame clones only, minus some. Clone size and V and J calls were adopted from that table, with D and trimming inferred from the DNA. The repertoire holds about 120,000 clones, with approximately 85% as singletons. CDR1 SGHRS and CDR2 YFSETQ come from the germline V gene. Trimming took 5 bases from V and 6 from J, leaving 11 bases between them. This CDR3 region has 12 residues. This rearrangement joins TRBV5-1 to TRBJ1-2, with D uncertain. The sequence was obtained from a man older than 75 with acute or convalescent COVID-19. Sample: peripheral blood. Written as DNA, the CDR3 is TGCGCCAGCAGACCTACTGACAATGGCTACACCTTC. It yields the protein CASRPTDNGYTF.